The rows below give T cell receptor beta chains drawn from one sample of a study of blood T cell repertoires in COVID-19. The method was immunoSEQ multiplex PCR; TCRdb's version includes in-frame clones alone and lacks a portion of them. This sample yields 100,000 to 150,000 clones, of which around nine tenths are seen a single time; 0.88% belongs to the top ten. Sequencing was performed on peripheral blood. The receptors derive from a woman aged 50 to 60 with active or convalescent COVID-19. Each CDR3 is given with its conserved first and last residue. The D gene is left open where the match is weak. Clone sizes are given selectively: once, few, many, or a class where the clone is expanded.

TRBV12-3/TRBV12-4	NA	TRBJ1-1	NA	TGTGCCAGCAGTAAAACTGGGAGTACTGAAGCTTTCTTT	CASSKTGSTEAFF
TRBV2	few	TRBJ2-7	NA	TGTGCCAGCAGTGGGCTTCAGGGACGGGGGAACTACGAGCAGTACTTC	CASSGLQGRGNYEQYF
TRBV3-1/TRBV3-2	NA	TRBJ1-1	TRBD1	TGTGCCAGCAGCCGCAGGGACAGCACTGAAGCTTTCTTT	CASSRRDSTEAFF
TRBV4-3	NA	TRBJ2-7	TRBD2	TGCGCCAGCAGCCAAGGGACTAGCGGGAGCGGGAACGAGCAGTACTTC	CASSQGTSGSGNEQYF
TRBV29-1	NA	TRBJ2-3	TRBD1	TGCAGCGTCCCGGGACAGGGGGTGGATACGCAGTATTTT	CSVPGQGVDTQYF
TRBV2	NA	TRBJ2-3	TRBD1	TGTGCCAGCAGTCCGACAGGGGTTATTATAGATACGCAGTATTTT	CASSPTGVIIDTQYF
TRBV7-9	NA	TRBJ1-4	NA	TGTGCCAGCAGCCAATGGGGCAAGACAACTAATGAAAAACTGTTTTTT	CASSQWGKTTNEKLFF
TRBV9	NA	TRBJ2-2	NA	TGTGCCAGCAGCCCCCAAGCGGCCGGGGAGCTGTTTTTT	CASSPQAAGELFF
TRBV5-1	NA	TRBJ2-1	NA	TGCGCCAGCAGCGTGGGACTTGATGAGCAGTTCTTC	CASSVGLDEQFF
TRBV3-1/TRBV3-2	NA	TRBJ2-3	TRBD2	TGTGCCAGCAGCCAAGATATAGCGGGGACAGATACGCAGTATTTT	CASSQDIAGTDTQYF
TRBV13	NA	TRBJ2-5	TRBD1	TGTGCCAGCAGCCACCCTTACAGGGGAGAGACCCAGTACTTC	CASSHPYRGETQYF
TRBV2	NA	TRBJ2-1	NA	TGTGCCAGCAGATCGACAGGCCACAATGAGCAGTTCTTC	CASRSTGHNEQFF
TRBV7-2	NA	TRBJ2-3	TRBD2	TGTGCCAGCAGCCGCCGGGAGGGCACAGATACGCAGTATTTT	CASSRREGTDTQYF
TRBV5-5	NA	TRBJ2-3	NA	TGTGCCAGCAGCTTCGGCCAGGGTGGTAGCTGGGCAGATACGCAGTATTTT	CASSFGQGGSWADTQYF
TRBV14	NA	TRBJ1-6	NA	TGTGCCAGCAGCCAAGAATCGTCGGTTTCACCCCTCCACTTT	CASSQESSVSPLHF
TRBV5-1	few	TRBJ2-7	TRBD2	TGCGCCAGCAGCTTGAAGTCTAGCGGGAGCTCCGAGCAGTACTTC	CASSLKSSGSSEQYF
TRBV21-1	NA	TRBJ2-7	NA	TGTGCCAGCAGCAAATGTAGGGGTTGGGACGAGCAGTACTTC	CASSKCRGWDEQYF
TRBV29-1	NA	TRBJ1-2	TRBD1	TGCAGCGTTGAGGGACAGAATTATAACTATGGCTACACCTTC	CSVEGQNYNYGYTF
TRBV7-2	NA	TRBJ2-7	TRBD1	TGTGCCAGCAGCTATGGACAGGGGAGCACCTACGAGCAGTACTTC	CASSYGQGSTYEQYF
TRBV28	few	TRBJ2-7	TRBD1	TGTGCCAGCAGCACCGGGACAGCCCCCTACGAGCAGTACTTC	CASSTGTAPYEQYF
TRBV9	NA	TRBJ1-1	NA	TGTGCCAGCAGCGGGGTCGGGTCCACTGAAGCTTTCTTT	CASSGVGSTEAFF
TRBV19	NA	TRBJ2-3	TRBD2	TGTGCCACCTCATCGACGGGACTAGCGGGAGTTCGGGAAGATACGCAGTATTTT	CATSSTGLAGVREDTQYF
TRBV5-4	NA	TRBJ2-1	NA	TGTGCCAGCGGGAAAGGGGCGGATGAGCAGTTCTTC	CASGKGADEQFF
TRBV20-1	NA	TRBJ1-2	NA	TGCAGTGCTAGTGGGGACGGGAGATTTTATGGCTACACCTTC	CSASGDGRFYGYTF
TRBV9	NA	TRBJ1-3	NA	TGTGCCAGCAGCGTAGGGCTTGCGGCAGCCTCCTCTGGAAACACCATATATTTT	CASSVGLAAASSGNTIYF
TRBV3-1/TRBV3-2	NA	TRBJ1-4	TRBD1	TGTGCCAGCAGCCATGGGACAGGGGGGGAAAAACTGTTTTTT	CASSHGTGGEKLFF
TRBV6-6	NA	TRBJ2-3	NA	TGTGCCAGCAGTTACGGCAAGAAGGATACGCAGTATTTT	CASSYGKKDTQYF
TRBV5-6	NA	TRBJ1-3	NA	TGTGCCAGCAGCTTGCTATTTTCTGGAAACACCATATATTTT	CASSLLFSGNTIYF
TRBV6-2/TRBV6-3	NA	TRBJ2-5	NA	TGTGCCAGCAGTCCCGGACTTATCCAAGAGACCCAGTACTTC	CASSPGLIQETQYF
TRBV5-1	NA	TRBJ2-3	TRBD1	TGCGCCAGCAGTTCCAGGACAGGGAGCACAGATACGCAGTATTTT	CASSSRTGSTDTQYF
TRBV4-1	NA	TRBJ1-6	NA	TGCGCCAGCAGCCAAGAGGGGGCGAGGAATTCACCCCTCCACTTT	CASSQEGARNSPLHF
TRBV2	NA	TRBJ1-4	NA	TGTGCCAGCAGTGGCAGGCTAGACAGTGAAAAACTGTTTTTT	CASSGRLDSEKLFF
TRBV27	NA	TRBJ2-1	TRBD2	TGTGCCAGCAGTTTCCGGCGGGAGGTCCCTCAGGGTGAGCAGTTCTTC	CASSFRREVPQGEQFF
TRBV4-1	NA	TRBJ1-1	NA	TGCGCCAGCAGCCAAGATGCCACTTGGAACACTGAAGCTTTCTTT	CASSQDATWNTEAFF
TRBV5-4	few	TRBJ2-3	NA	TGTGCCAGCAGCCCATTGGCGCCCGTTTCTAGTCCCCACACAGATACGCAGTATTTT	CASSPLAPVSSPHTDTQYF
TRBV6-1	NA	TRBJ2-7	TRBD1	TGTGCCAGCAGTGAAGCCTGGGGACAGGAGAGATTCGGAGAGCAGTACTTC	CASSEAWGQERFGEQYF
TRBV27	NA	TRBJ2-2	TRBD2	TGTGCCAGCAGTGGACTAGCGGGATGGGGGGGGGAGCTGTTTTTT	CASSGLAGWGGELFF
TRBV10-3	NA	TRBJ1-5	TRBD1	TGTGCCATCAGCCAGGGGGTATCGGGCAATCAGCCCCAGCATTTT	CAISQGVSGNQPQHF
TRBV19	NA	TRBJ2-1	NA	TGTGCCAGTACTATTCCGGGAACCATGGTCTTC	CASTIPGTMVF
TRBV9	NA	TRBJ1-1	NA	TGTGCCAGCAGCATCAACGACAGAAACACTGAAGCTTTCTTT	CASSINDRNTEAFF
TRBV20-1	NA	TRBJ2-1	NA	TGCAGTGCTAGCCGTTCCAATGAGCAGTTCTTC	CSASRSNEQFF
TRBV19	NA	TRBJ1-2	TRBD1	TGTGCCAGTAGAGACGGACAGGGCGGCTATGGCTACACCTTC	CASRDGQGGYGYTF
TRBV18	once	TRBJ1-5	NA	TGTGCCAGCTCACCACCGGGAGGGTTTAGGCAGCCCCAGCATTTT	CASSPPGGFRQPQHF
TRBV29-1	NA	TRBJ2-7	TRBD2	TGCAGCGTTGTCTCAGCGGGAGACGAGCAGTACTTC	CSVVSAGDEQYF
TRBV29-1	NA	TRBJ2-7	NA	TGCAGCGTTCAAAGGGCCCGGGGAGTGGGGTACGAGCAGTACTTC	CSVQRARGVGYEQYF
TRBV29-1	NA	TRBJ2-3	TRBD2	TGCAGCGGTAGCGGGAGGGCCTACAAAGATACGCAGTATTTT	CSGSGRAYKDTQYF
TRBV28	NA	TRBJ1-5	NA	TGTGCCAGCAGTGCGACCGGGATTCTAAGCAATCAGCCCCAGCATTTT	CASSATGILSNQPQHF
TRBV7-2	NA	TRBJ2-5	TRBD2	TGTGCCAGCAGCCCCAGGACTAGCGGGGGGCAAGAGAACCAGTACTTC	CASSPRTSGGQENQYF
TRBV27	NA	TRBJ1-4	NA	TGTGCCAGCAGTCCCCAGGGTTGGTCTAATGAAAAACTGTTTTTT	CASSPQGWSNEKLFF
TRBV28	NA	TRBJ2-7	TRBD2	TGTGCCAGCAGTTGGGTCTCCGGGGGGATTCCCTACGAGCAGTACTTC	CASSWVSGGIPYEQYF
TRBV11-2	few	TRBJ1-4	TRBD1	TGTGCCAGCAGCCCTCGTACCGGGACAGTTAATGAAAAACTGTTTTTT	CASSPRTGTVNEKLFF
TRBV9	NA	TRBJ2-5	TRBD1	TGTGCCAGCAGCAGGACAGGGAGGAGGGAGACCCAGTACTTC	CASSRTGRRETQYF
TRBV28	NA	TRBJ1-2	TRBD1	TGTGCCAGCAGCTCGACAGGGGACGCATACTACACCTTC	CASSSTGDAYYTF
TRBV19	NA	TRBJ2-7	TRBD2	TGTGCCAGTAGTATGCGAGCACTAGCGGGCAGGGACGAGCAGTACTTC	CASSMRALAGRDEQYF
TRBV24-1	NA	TRBJ2-1	TRBD1	TGTGCCACCAGTGATCCGGGACAGGGGTACAATGAGCAGTTCTTC	CATSDPGQGYNEQFF
TRBV28	NA	TRBJ1-6	NA	TGTGCCAGCACGGTCGGTAATTCACCCCTCCACTTT	CASTVGNSPLHF
TRBV29-1	NA	TRBJ2-5	TRBD2	TGCAGCGCCCAGACTCCCCTGGGACTAGCGGGAGGGTACCAAGAGACCCAGTACTTC	CSAQTPLGLAGGYQETQYF